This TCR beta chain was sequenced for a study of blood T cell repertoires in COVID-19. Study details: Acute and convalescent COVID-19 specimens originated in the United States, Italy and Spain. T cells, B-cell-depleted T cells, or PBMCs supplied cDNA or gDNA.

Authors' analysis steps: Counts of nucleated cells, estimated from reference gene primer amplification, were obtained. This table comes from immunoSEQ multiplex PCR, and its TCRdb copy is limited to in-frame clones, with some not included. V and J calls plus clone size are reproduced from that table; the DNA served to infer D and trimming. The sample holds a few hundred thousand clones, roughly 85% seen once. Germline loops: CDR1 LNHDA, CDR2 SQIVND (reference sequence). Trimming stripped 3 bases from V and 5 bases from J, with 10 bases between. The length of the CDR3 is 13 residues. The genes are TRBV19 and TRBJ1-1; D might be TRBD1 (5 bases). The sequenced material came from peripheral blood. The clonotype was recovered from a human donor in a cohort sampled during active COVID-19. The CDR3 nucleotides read TGTGCCAGTAGTATGGGAAGGGGTACTGAAGCTTTCTTT. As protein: CASSMGRGTEAFF.